This TCR beta chain was documented in a study of T-cell memory formation after mild COVID-19. CDR3 length equals 13 residues. CDR1 SEHNR and CDR2 FQNEAQ come from the germline V gene (reference sequence). V was pared by 8 bases and J by 8 bases, with 16 bases between. MiXCR, run by TCRdb on the 5' RACE reads, gives a single entry per CDR3 protein. Of under 450,000 distinct CDR3 sequences in the sample, less than 25% were seen once. This clonotype was counted a few times. The source material was PBMCs or a T cell subset sorted from them (not recorded which). This TCR was recovered from a man aged 18 to 35 who had mild COVID-19 (a few samples of this study predate the infection). Cell type and time point are not known. The chain carries TRBV7-9 and TRBJ2-1; D is undetermined. The CDR3 spells CASVGLDNHEQFF. The CDR3, as DNA: TGTGCCAGCGTCGGCCTAGATAACCATGAGCAGTTCTTC.